The 19 T cell receptor beta chains reported below all come from one sample, sequenced in a study of shared clonotypes between healthy human individuals. TCRdb's table, derived via immunoSEQ multiplex PCR, lists solely in-frame clones and lacks some. The data show around 2.1 million clones, approximately 94% seen once. CD8 cells classed as naive were CD45RO-negative and positively selected for CCR7, excluding terminally differentiated effector memory CD45RA+ cells. The sample was naive CD8+ T cells from PBMCs. The receptor set was obtained from a man between 18 and 35 years old in good health. Some clones in this sample may be carry-over from other donors' samples.

The chain carries TRBV28 and TRBJ1-1; D not resolved. Germline V gene sequence: CDR1 MDHEN, CDR2 SYDVKM. V was clipped by 6 bases and J by 4 bases, with 9 bases between them. This CDR3 is 12 amino acids long. CDR3 region: CASRYYGTEAFF. In DNA, the CDR3 is TGTGCCAGCAGGTACTATGGCACTGAAGCTTTCTTT.

CDR3 bases: TGTGCCAGCAGTTTTGGAGGGGGCGCAGATACGCAGTATTTT. Translated, it gives CASSFGGGADTQYF. The V call is TRBV28, the J call TRBJ2-3; D possibly corresponds to TRBD1 (7 bases). This CDR3 spans 14 amino acids. Germline V gene lookup returns CDR1 MDHEN and CDR2 SYDVKM. V was clipped by 3 bases and J by 4 bases, with 11 bases between them.

The rearrangement uses TRBV4-1 and TRBJ1-3, with a weak D call TRBD1 (5 bases). Trimming shortened V by 1 base and J by 0 bases, and 7 bases separated the two germline ends. Germline CDR1 reads MGHRA; CDR2 reads YSYEKL. The CDR3 contains 15 residues. DNA for the CDR3: TGCGCCAGCAGCCAAGGGCAGGGCTCTGGAAACACCATATATTTT. This encodes CASSQGQGSGNTIYF.

V and J are TRBV10-2 and TRBJ2-1, with 10 bases aligning to TRBD1. This CDR3 comprises 15 residues. Per germline, CDR1 WSHSY and CDR2 SAAADI. The junction had 5 bases not matched to a gene; V was cut back by 6 bases and J by 3 bases. This CDR3 reads CASSEDRGFYNEQFF. CDR3 nucleotides: TGCGCCAGCAGCGAGGACAGGGGGTTCTACAATGAGCAGTTCTTC.

The rearrangement links TRBV7-3 to TRBJ2-2; 8 bases map to TRBD2. Germline CDR1 is SGHTA and CDR2 is FQGTGA. V was pared by 2 bases and J by 0 bases, with 8 bases of the junction left unmatched. This CDR3 region has 18 residues. CDR3: CASSLRGGQTTNTGELFF. The CDR3 coding sequence is TGTGCCAGCAGCTTACGCGGGGGGCAAACTACGAACACCGGGGAGCTGTTTTTT.

This clone was detected only once. The chain is built from TRBV28 and TRBJ2-7; D is unclear. V shed 5 bases and J shed 2 bases, with 13 bases lying between them. The CDR3 length is 14 residues. CDR1 is MDHEN and CDR2 is SYDVKM in the germline V gene. CDR3 amino acids: CASSIPSGTYEQYF. CDR3 nucleotide sequence: TGTGCCAGCAGTATCCCAAGTGGGACCTACGAGCAGTACTTC.

The chain combines TRBV15 with TRBJ2-7; the match to TRBD2 covers 11 bases. The V gene's germline CDR1 is LNHNV and CDR2 YYDKDF (reference sequence). This CDR3 contains 17 residues. V shed 5 bases, J shed 4 bases, and the junction held 13 bases outside the gene matches. The CDR3: CATSVRTRTSGSYEQYF. In nucleotides, the CDR3 is TGTGCCACCAGCGTCCGAACGAGAACTAGCGGGAGTTACGAGCAGTACTTC.

The gene calls are TRBV28 and TRBJ2-7; D uncertain. Per germline, CDR1 MDHEN and CDR2 SYDVKM. The CDR3 is made up of 11 amino acids. The V gene lost 10 bases and the J gene lost 5 bases, with 12 bases spanning the gap. The CDR3 protein is CATLRLDEQYF. Written as DNA, the CDR3 is TGTGCCACCCTCCGTCTGGACGAGCAGTACTTC.

The chain couples TRBV9 to TRBJ2-7; 9 nucleotides agree with TRBD1. The CDR3 covers 15 residues. The germline V gene has CDR1 SGDLS and CDR2 YYNGEE. The V and J ends lost 3 bases and 0 bases, in that order; junction bases with no gene match: 4. Here the CDR3 DNA reads TGTGCCAGCAGCGCGGGACAGGGCAACTCCTACGAGCAGTACTTC. Protein: CASSAGQGNSYEQYF.

This chain connects TRBV9 to TRBJ2-3, with a possible D match to TRBD2 (5 bases). The V gene's germline CDR1 is SGDLS and CDR2 YYNGEE. The CDR3 has 17 amino acids. The germline V and J ends were trimmed by 4 bases and 2 bases, with 20 bases remaining between them. The CDR3 DNA reads as TGTGCCAGCAGCATCCCTATTCGCGGGCAAACCACAGATACGCAGTATTTT. Protein: CASSIPIRGQTTDTQYF.

This chain uses TRBV30 with TRBJ2-1; D call uncertain. CDR1 GTSNPN and CDR2 SVGIG come from the germline V gene (reference sequence). The CDR3 totals 15 residues. Trimming stripped 4 bases from V and 1 base from J, with 14 bases between. The CDR3 loop is CAWTRRVSSYNEQFF. The CDR3 bases are TGTGCCTGGACCCGAAGGGTGAGTTCCTACAATGAGCAGTTCTTC.

The chain recombines TRBV28 with TRBJ2-5; a possible D gene is TRBD2 (6 bases). V was cut by 2 bases and J by 4 bases, with 8 bases left in between. In germline, CDR1 is MDHEN, CDR2 SYDVKM. The CDR3 is 13 amino acids. Written as DNA, the CDR3 is TGTGCCAGCAGTTTAAGGAGGGGAGAGACCCAGTACTTC. Translating it yields CASSLRRGETQYF. Filled out from reference TRBV28 and TRBJ2-5, the complete variable domain reads DVKVTQSSRYLVKRTGEKVFLECVQDMDHENMFWYRQDPGLGLRLIYFSYDVKMKEKGDIPEGYSVSREKKERFSLILESASTNQTSMYLCASSLRRGETQYFGPGTRLLVL.

Concerning this clone itself: Other DNA sequences within the sample encode an identical CDR3. The CDR3 DNA reads TGTGCCAGCAGCTTACAGGGATACGAGCAGTACTTC. Translating gives CASSLQGYEQYF. V usage is TRBV7-9 and J usage is TRBJ2-7, with a weak D call TRBD1 (5 bases). The CDR3 covers 12 residues. Trimming shortened V by 2 bases and J by 4 bases, and 6 bases separated the two germline ends. Germline assignment: CDR1 SEHNR and CDR2 FQNEAQ (reference sequence). The entire variable domain, with the rest obtained from reference TRBV7-9 and TRBJ2-7, is as follows: DTGVSQNPRHKITKRGQNVTFRCDPISEHNRLYWYRQTLGQGPEFLTYFQNEAQLEKSRLLSDRFSAERPKGSFSTLEIQRTEQGDSAMYLCASSLQGYEQYFGPGTRLTVT.

The chain has TRBV15 and TRBJ2-7; 10 bases are shared with TRBD2. Germline trimming cut 1 base from V and 2 bases from J; bases unmatched to any gene: 2. There are 15 residues in the CDR3. In germline, CDR1 is LNHNV, CDR2 YYDKDF (reference sequence). CDR3 sequence (DNA): TGTGCCACCAGCAGAGGAGCGGGAGGGGCCTACGAGCAGTACTTC. It encodes CATSRGAGGAYEQYF.

V usage is TRBV5-1 and J usage is TRBJ1-2; D is possibly TRBD1 (6 bases). Between the trimmed V and J ends, which lost 2 bases and 6 bases, there was a span of 11 bases. Germline V gene data show CDR1 as SGHRS and CDR2 as YFSETQ. This CDR3 region has 13 residues. The CDR3 region has the DNA TGCGCCAGCAGCTTAGGGGGATCTGATGGCTACACCTTC. Translation: CASSLGGSDGYTF.

CDR3 region: CASSLGPGTHYNEQFF. In DNA, the CDR3 is TGTGCCAGCAGCTTAGGGCCGGGGACCCATTACAATGAGCAGTTCTTC. The chain combines TRBV7-2 with TRBJ2-1; D may match TRBD1 or TRBD2 (5 bases each). Germline V lookup: CDR1 SGHTA, CDR2 FQGNSA. CDR3 length: 16 residues. Trimming pared 1 base from V and 4 bases from J, leaving 14 bases between.

The chain has TRBV27 and TRBJ2-3, with 11 bases matching TRBD2. V lost 4 bases, J lost 3 bases, and 9 bases stayed unmatched. CDR1 MNHEY and CDR2 SMNVEV come from the germline V gene (reference sequence). The CDR3 has 17 amino acids. CDR3: CASSSALAGVETDTQYF. The CDR3 DNA follows: TGTGCCAGCAGTTCCGCACTAGCGGGAGTTGAGACAGATACGCAGTATTTT.

The chain employs TRBV7-2 and TRBJ1-2; TRBD1 might be the D (5 bases). The CDR3 has 14 residues. V lost 5 bases and J 7 bases, leaving 17 bases between the germline ends. From germline, CDR1 is SGHTA and CDR2 FQGNSA. DNA of the CDR3: TGTGCCAGCAGCCTAATTAAGGGGCTTTTTGGCTACACCTTC. It specifies CASSLIKGLFGYTF.

The chain is built from TRBV4-2 and TRBJ2-3, with D tentatively TRBD1 or TRBD2 (6 bases each). Germline V gives CDR1 LGHNA, CDR2 YNFKEQ. This CDR3 contains 16 residues. V was cut by 1 base and J by 5 bases, with 16 bases left in between. CDR3 region: CASSQGGGGLEDTQYF. The CDR3 DNA follows: TGTGCCAGCAGCCAAGGGGGTGGGGGGCTCGAAGATACGCAGTATTTT.